The clone carrying this T cell receptor (beta chain) was seen only a few times. The authors' processing: Reference gene primer amplification in the assay estimated nucleated cell counts. Assay: immunoSEQ multiplex PCR; the TCRdb copy retains only in-frame clones and omits some. V and J calls and clone size are those listed in that table; D and trimming were worked out from the DNA. The data contain 200,000 or so clones, around nine tenths of them singletons. The data originate from a study of blood T cell repertoires in COVID-19. Study information: From T cells, B-cell-depleted T cells, or PBMCs came the material, which was cDNA or gDNA.

CDR3 length: 14 residues. Germline CDR1 MNHEY, CDR2 SVGAGI. Trimming removed 6 bases at V and 2 bases at J, with 11 bases between. The source material was peripheral blood. The clonotype was recovered from a man aged 65-85 years with active or convalescent COVID-19. The rearrangement links TRBV6-5 to TRBJ1-5; D uncertain. The CDR3 loop reads CASSKAAGNQPQHF. The CDR3 DNA follows: TGTGCCAGCAGCAAGGCGGCGGGCAATCAGCCCCAGCATTTT.